This TCR beta chain appears in the sequencing data of a study of OX40 agonist ivuxolimab in advanced cancers. Study as a whole: Dose-escalation patients had hepatocellular carcinoma, melanoma, renal cell or head and neck cancer. Partial responses, seen in three patients, involved one hepatocellular carcinoma and two cutaneous melanomas.

Of note for this clone: Its antigen remains unidentified.

Findings of the study overall: There were, on average, more expanded clones in CD8+ T cells than in CD4+.

Individuals having autoimmune disease history or systemic immunosuppression were not enrolled. Trimming removed 6 bases at V and 0 bases at J, with 14 bases between. The length of the CDR3 is 15 residues. The germline gives CDR1 MNHEY, CDR2 SVGAGI. Clones were read by immunoSEQ multiplex PCR, and TCRdb kept only the in-frame ones, dropping some. The sample lists some 86,000 clones, 86% occurring once. V and J are TRBV6-5 and TRBJ1-1, with D maybe TRBD1 (6 bases). The source of this sequence is an adult with an advanced solid tumor such as melanoma, head and neck, liver or kidney cancer. Sample: CD4+ or CD8+ T cells sorted from blood, taken in a trial of the OX40 agonist ivuxolimab. As DNA, the CDR3 is TGTGCCAGCAGAAGACAGGACAACCTGAACACTGAAGCTTTCTTT. Translating it yields CASRRQDNLNTEAFF.